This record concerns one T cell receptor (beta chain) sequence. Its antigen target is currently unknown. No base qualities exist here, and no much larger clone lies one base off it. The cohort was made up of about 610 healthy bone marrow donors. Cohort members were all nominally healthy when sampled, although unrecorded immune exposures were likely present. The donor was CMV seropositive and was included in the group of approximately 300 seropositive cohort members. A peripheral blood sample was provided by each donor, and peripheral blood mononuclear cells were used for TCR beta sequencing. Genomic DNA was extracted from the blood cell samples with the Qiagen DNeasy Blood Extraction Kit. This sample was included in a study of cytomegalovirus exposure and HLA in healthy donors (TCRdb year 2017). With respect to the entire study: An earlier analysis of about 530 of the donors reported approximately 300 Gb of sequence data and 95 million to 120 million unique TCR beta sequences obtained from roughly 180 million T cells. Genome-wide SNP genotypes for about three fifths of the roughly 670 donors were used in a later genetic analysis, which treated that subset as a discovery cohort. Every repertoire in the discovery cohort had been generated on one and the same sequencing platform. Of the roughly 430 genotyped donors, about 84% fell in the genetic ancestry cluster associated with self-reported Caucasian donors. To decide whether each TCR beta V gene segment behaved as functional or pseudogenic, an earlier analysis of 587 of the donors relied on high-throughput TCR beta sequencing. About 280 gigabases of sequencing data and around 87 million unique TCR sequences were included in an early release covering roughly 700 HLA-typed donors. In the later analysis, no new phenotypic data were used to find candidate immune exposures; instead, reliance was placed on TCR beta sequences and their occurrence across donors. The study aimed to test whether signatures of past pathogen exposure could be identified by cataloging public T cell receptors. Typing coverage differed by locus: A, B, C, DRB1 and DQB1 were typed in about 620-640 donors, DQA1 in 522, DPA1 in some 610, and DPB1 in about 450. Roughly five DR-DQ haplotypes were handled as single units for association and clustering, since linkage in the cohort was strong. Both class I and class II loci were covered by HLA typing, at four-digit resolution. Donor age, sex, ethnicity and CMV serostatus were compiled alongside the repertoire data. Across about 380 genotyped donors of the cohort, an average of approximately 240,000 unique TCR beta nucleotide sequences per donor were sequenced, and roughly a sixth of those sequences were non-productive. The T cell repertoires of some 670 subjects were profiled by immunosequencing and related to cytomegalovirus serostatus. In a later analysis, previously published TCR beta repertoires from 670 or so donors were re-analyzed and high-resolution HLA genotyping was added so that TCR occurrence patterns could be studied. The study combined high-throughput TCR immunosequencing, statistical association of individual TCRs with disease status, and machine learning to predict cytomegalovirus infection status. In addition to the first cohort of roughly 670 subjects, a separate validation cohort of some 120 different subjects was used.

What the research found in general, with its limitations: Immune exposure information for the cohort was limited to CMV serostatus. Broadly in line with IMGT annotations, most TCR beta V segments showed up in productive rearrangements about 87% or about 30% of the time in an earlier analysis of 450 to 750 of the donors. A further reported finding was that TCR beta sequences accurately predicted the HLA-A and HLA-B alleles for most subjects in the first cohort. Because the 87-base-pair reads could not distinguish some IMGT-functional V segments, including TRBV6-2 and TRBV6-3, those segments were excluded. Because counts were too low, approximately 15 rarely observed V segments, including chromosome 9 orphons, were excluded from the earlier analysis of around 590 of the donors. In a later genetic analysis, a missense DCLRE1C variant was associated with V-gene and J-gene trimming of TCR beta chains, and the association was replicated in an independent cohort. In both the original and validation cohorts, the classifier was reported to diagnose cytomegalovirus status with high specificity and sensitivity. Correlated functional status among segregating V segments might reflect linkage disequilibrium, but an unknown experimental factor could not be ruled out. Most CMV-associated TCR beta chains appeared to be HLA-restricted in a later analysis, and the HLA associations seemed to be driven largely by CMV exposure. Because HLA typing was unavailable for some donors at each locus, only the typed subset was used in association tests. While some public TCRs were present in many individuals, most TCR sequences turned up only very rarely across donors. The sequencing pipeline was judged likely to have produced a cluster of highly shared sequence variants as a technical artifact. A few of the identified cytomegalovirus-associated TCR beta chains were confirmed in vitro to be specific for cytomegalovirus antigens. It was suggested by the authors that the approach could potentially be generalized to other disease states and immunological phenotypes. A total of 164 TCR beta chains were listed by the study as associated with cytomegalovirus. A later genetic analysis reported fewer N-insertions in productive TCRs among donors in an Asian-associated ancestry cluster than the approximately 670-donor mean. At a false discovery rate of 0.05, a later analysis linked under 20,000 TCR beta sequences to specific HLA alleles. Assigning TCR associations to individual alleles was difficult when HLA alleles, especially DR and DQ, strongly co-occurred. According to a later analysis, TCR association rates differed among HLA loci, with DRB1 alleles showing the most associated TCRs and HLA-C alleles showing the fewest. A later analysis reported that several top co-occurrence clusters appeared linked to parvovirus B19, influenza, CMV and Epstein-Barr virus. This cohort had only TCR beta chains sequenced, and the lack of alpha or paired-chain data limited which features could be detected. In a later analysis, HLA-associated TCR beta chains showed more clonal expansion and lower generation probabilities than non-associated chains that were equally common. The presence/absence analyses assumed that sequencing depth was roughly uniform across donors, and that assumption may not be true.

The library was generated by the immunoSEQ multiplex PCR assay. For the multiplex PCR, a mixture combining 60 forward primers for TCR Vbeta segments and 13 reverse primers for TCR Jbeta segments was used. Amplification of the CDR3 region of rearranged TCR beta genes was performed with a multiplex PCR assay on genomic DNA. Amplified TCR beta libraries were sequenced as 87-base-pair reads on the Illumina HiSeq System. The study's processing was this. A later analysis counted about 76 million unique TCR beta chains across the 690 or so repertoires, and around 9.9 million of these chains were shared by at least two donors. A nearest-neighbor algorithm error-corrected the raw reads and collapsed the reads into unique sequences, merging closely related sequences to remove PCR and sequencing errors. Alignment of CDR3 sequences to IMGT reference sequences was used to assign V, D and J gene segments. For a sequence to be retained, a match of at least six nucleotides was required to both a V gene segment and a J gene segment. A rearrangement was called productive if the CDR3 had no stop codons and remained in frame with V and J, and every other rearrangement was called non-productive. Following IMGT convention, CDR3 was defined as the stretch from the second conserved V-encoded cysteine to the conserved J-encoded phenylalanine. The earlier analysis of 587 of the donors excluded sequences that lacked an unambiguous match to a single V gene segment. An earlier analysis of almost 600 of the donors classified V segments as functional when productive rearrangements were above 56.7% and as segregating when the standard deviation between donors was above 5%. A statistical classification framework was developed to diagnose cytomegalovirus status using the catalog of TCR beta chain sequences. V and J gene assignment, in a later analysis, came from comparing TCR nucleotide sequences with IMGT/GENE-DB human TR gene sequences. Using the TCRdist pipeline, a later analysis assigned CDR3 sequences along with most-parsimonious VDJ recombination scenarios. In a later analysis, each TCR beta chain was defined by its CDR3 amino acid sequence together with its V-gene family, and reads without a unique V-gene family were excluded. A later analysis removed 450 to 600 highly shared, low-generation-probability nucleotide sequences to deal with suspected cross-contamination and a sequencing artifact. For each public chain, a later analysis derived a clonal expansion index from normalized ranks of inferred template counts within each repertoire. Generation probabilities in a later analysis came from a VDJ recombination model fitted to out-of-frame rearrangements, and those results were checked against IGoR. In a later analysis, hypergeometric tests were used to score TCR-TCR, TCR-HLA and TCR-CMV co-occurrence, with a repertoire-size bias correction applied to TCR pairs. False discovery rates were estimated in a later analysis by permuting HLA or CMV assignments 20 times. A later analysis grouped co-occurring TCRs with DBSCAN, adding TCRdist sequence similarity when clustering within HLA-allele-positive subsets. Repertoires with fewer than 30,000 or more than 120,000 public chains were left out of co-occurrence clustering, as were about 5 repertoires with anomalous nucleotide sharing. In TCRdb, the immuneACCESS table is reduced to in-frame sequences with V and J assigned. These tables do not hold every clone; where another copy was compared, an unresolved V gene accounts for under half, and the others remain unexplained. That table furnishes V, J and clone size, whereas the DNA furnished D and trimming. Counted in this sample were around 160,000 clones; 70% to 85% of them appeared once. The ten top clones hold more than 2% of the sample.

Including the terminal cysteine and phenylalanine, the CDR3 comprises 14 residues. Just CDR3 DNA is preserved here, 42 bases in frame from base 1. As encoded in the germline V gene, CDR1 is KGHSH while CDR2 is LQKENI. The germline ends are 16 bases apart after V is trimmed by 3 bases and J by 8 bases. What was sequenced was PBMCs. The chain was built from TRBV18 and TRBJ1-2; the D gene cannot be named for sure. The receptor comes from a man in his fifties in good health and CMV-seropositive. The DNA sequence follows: TGTGCCAGCTCACCGGGCGCAACGGCAGGAGGCTACACCTTC. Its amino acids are CASSPGATAGGYTF. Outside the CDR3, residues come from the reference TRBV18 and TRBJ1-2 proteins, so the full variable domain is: NAGVMQNPRHLVRRRGQEARLRCSPMKGHSHVYWYRQLPEEGLKFMVYLQKENIIDESGMPKERFSAEFPKEGPSILRIQQVVRGDSAAYFCASSPGATAGGYTFGSGTRLTVV.